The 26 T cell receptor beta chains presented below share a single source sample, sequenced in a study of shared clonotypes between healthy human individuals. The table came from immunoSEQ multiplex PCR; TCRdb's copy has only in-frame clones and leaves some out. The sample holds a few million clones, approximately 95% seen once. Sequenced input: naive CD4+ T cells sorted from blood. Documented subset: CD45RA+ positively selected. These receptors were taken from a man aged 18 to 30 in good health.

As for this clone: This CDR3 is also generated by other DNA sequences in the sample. The CDR3 region is CASSPLQGTGANVLTF. For the CDR3, the DNA is TGTGCCAGCTCACCATTGCAGGGGACCGGGGCCAACGTCCTGACTTTC. The V call is TRBV18, the J call TRBJ2-6; the D gene is possibly TRBD1 (6 bases). V lost 2 bases to trimming and J lost 4 bases, with 12 bases between them. CDR1 is KGHSH and CDR2 is LQKENI in the germline V gene. The CDR3 length is 16 residues.

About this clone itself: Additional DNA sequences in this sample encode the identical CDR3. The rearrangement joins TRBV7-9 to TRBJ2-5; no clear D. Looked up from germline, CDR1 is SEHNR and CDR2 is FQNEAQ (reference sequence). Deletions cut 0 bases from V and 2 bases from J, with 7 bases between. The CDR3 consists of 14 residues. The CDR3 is CASSLAALQETQYF. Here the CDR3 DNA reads TGTGCCAGCAGCTTAGCGGCACTACAAGAGACCCAGTACTTC. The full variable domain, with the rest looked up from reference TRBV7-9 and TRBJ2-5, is DTGVSQNPRHKITKRGQNVTFRCDPISEHNRLYWYRQTLGQGPEFLTYFQNEAQLEKSRLLSDRFSAERPKGSFSTLEIQRTEQGDSAMYLCASSLAALQETQYFGPGTRLLVL.

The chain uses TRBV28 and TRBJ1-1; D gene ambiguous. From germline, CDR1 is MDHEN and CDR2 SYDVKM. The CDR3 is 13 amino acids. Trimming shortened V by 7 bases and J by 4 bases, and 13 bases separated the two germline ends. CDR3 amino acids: CASTYNAVTEAFF. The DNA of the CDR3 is TGTGCCAGCACTTATAATGCGGTCACTGAAGCTTTCTTT.

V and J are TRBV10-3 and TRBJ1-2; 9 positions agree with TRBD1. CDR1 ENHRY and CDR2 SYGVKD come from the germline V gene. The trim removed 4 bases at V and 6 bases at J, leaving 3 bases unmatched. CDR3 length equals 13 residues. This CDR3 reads CAISGDRVHGYTF. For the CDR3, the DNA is TGTGCCATCAGTGGGGACAGGGTACATGGCTACACCTTC.

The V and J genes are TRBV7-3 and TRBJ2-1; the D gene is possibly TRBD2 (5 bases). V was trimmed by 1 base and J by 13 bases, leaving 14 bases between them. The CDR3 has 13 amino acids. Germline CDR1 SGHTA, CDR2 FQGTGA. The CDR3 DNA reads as TGTGCCAGCAGCTTAAGAGCCGGAGGAGGTCAGTTCTTC. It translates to CASSLRAGGGQFF.

The CDR3 reads CASSSEHRFTGNTIYF. The CDR3 nucleotides read TGCGCCAGCAGCTCCGAGCATCGGTTCACAGGAAACACCATATATTTT. The chain combines TRBV5-1 with TRBJ1-3; D is unclear. V was shortened by 3 bases and J by 4 bases, with 17 bases between the two germline ends. This CDR3 spans 16 amino acids. CDR1 and CDR2 (germline): SGHRS, YFSETQ.

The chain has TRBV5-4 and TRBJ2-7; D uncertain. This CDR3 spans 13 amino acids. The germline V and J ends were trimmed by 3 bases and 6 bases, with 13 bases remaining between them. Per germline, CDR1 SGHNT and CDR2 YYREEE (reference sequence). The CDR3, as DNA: TGTGCCAGCAGCTCTCCAGGCCTTTCCGAGCAGTACTTC. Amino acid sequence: CASSSPGLSEQYF.

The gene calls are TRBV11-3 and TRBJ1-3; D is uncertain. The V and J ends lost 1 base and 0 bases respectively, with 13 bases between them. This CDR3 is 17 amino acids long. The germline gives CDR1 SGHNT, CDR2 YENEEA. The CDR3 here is CASSLVGVRVSGNTIYF. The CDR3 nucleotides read TGTGCCAGCAGCTTAGTGGGAGTGCGGGTCTCTGGAAACACCATATATTTT.

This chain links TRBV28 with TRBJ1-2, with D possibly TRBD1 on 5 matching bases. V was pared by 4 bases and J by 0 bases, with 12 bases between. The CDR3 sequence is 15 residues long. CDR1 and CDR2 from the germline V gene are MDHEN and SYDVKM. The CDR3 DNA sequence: TGTGCCAGCAGTTCCCCGACAGTAGCTAACTATGGCTACACCTTC. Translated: CASSSPTVANYGYTF.

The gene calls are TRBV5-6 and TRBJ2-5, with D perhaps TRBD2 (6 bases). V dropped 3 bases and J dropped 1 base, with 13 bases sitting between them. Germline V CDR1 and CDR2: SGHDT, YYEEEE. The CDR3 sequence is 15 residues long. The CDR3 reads CASSSLGGAQETQYF. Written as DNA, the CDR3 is TGTGCCAGCAGCTCACTTGGCGGGGCCCAAGAGACCCAGTACTTC.

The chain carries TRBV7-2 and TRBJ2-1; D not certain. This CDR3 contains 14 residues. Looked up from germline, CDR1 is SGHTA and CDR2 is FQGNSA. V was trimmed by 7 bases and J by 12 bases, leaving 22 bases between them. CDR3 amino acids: CASNYGRVSRGQFF. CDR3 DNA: TGTGCCAGCAATTACGGTCGCGTATCAAGAGGGCAGTTCTTC.

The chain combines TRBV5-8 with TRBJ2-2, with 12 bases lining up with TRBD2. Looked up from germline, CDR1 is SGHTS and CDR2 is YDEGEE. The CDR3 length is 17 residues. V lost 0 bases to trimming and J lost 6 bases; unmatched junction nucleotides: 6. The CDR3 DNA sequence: TGTGCCAGCAGCTTGGGCAGACTAGCGGGAGTGCCCGGGGAGCTGTTTTTT. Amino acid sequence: CASSLGRLAGVPGELFF. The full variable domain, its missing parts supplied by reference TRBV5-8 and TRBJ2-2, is EAGVTQSPTHLIKTRGQQATLRCSPISGHTSVYWYQQALGLGLQFLLWYDEGEERNRGNFPPRFSGRQFPNYSSELNVNALELEDSALYLCASSLGRLAGVPGELFFGEGSRLTVL.

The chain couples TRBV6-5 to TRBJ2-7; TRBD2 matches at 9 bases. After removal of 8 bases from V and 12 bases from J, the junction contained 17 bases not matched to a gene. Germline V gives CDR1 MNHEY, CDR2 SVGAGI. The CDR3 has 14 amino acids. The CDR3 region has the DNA TGTGCCAGCGGCGTAGCGGGAGAGGTACGAGCAGCGTACTTC. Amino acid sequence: CASGVAGEVRAAYF.

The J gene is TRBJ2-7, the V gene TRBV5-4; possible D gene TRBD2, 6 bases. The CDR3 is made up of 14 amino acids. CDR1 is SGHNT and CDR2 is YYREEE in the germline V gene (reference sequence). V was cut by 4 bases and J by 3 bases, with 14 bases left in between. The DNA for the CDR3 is TGTGCCAGCAGCCCAGATCCTAGCGTCTACGAGCAGTACTTC. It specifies CASSPDPSVYEQYF.

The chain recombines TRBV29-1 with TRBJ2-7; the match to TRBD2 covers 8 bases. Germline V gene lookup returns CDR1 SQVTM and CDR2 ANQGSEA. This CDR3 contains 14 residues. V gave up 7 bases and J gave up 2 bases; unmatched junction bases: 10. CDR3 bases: TGCAGCGGTAAGAACAGCGGGGGTCCCTACGAGCAGTACTTC. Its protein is CSGKNSGGPYEQYF.

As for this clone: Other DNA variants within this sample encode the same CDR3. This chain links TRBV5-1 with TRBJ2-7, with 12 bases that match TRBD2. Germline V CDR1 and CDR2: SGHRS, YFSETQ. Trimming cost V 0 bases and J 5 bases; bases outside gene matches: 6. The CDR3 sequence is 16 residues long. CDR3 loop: CASSLANRLAGDEQYF. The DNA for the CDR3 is TGCGCCAGCAGCTTGGCTAATCGACTAGCGGGAGACGAGCAGTACTTC.

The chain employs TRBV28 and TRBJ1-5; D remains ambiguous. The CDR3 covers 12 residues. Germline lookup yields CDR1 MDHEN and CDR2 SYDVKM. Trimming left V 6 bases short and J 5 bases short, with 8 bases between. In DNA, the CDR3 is TGTGCCAGCAGCCAGGTGGATCAGCCCCAGCATTTT. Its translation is CASSQVDQPQHF.

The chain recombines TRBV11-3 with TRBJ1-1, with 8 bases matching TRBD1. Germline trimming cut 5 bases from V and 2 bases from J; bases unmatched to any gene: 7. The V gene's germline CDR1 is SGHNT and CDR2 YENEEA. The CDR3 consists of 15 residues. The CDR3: CASSPGTGANTEAFF. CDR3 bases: TGTGCCAGCAGCCCCGGGACAGGAGCAAACACTGAAGCTTTCTTT.

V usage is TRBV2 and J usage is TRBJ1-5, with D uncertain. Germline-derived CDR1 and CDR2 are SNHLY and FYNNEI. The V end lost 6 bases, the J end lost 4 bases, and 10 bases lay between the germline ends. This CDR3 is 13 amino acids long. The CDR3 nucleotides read TGTGCCAGCAGGACGGACGTTAATCAGCCCCAGCATTTT. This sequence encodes CASRTDVNQPQHF.

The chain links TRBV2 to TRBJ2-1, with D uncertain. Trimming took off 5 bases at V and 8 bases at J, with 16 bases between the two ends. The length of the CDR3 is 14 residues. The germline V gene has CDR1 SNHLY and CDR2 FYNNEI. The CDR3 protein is CASSQDPAVDEQFF. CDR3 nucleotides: TGTGCCAGCAGTCAAGACCCAGCTGTCGATGAGCAGTTCTTC.

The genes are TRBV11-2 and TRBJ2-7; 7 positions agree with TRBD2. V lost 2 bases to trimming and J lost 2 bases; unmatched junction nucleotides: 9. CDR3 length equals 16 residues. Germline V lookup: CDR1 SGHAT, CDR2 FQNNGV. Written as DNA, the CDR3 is TGTGCCAGCAGCTTACCGGGAGGTCGTTCGACCTACGAGCAGTACTTC. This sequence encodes CASSLPGGRSTYEQYF.

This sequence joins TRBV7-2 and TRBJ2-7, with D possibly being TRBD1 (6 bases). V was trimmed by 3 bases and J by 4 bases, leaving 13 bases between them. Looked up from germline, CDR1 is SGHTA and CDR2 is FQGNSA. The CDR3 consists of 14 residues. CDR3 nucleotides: TGTGCCAGCAGCTTCGGACCGGACAGATACGAGCAGTACTTC. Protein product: CASSFGPDRYEQYF.

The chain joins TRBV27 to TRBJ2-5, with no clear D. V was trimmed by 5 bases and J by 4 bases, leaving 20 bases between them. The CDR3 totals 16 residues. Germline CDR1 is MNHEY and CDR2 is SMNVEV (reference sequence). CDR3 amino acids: CASSPSVAMGAETQYF. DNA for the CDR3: TGTGCCAGCAGTCCCTCAGTCGCGATGGGTGCAGAGACCCAGTACTTC.

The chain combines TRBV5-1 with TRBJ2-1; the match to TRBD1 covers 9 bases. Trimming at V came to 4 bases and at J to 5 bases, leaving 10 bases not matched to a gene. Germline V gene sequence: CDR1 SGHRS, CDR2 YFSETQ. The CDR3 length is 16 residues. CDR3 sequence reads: CASSVPGTGSDNEQFF. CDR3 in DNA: TGCGCCAGCAGCGTCCCCGGGACAGGGTCGGACAATGAGCAGTTCTTC.

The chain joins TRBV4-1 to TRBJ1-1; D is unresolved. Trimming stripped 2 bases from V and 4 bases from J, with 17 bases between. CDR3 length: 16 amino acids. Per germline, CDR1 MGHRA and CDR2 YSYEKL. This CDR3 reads CASSQLHRATGTEAFF. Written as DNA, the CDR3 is TGCGCCAGCAGCCAACTTCATCGGGCGACCGGCACTGAAGCTTTCTTT.

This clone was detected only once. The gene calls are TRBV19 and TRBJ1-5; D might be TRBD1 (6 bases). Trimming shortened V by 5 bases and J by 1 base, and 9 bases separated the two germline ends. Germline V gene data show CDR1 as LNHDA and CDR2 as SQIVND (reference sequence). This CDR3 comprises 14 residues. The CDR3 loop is CASSGGQSNQPQHF. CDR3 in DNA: TGTGCCAGTAGTGGTGGACAGAGCAATCAGCCCCAGCATTTT.